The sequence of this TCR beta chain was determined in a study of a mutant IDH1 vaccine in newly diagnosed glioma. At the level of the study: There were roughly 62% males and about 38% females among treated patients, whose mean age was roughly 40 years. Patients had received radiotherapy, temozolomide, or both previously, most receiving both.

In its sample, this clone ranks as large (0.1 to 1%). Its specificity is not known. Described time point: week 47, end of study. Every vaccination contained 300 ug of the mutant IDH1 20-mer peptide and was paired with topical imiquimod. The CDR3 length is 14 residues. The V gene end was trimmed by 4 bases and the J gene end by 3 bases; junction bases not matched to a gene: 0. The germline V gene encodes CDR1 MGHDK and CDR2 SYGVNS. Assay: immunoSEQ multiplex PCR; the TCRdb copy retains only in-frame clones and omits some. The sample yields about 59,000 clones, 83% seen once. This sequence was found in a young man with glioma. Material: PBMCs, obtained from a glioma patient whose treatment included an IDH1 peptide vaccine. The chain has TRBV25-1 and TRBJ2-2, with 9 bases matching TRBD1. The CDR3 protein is CASSGQGDTGELFF. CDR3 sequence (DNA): TGTGCCAGCAGTGGACAGGGGGACACCGGGGAGCTGTTTTTT.